This T cell receptor (beta chain) is from a study of blood T cells in healthy people across ages. At least ten counts were recorded for this clonotype. A J-beta primer mix and a sample-barcoded 5' primer were used in a second PCR of about 6 to 12 cycles. MiXCR, applied by TCRdb to the 5' RACE reads, yields one record per CDR3 protein. The sample shows fewer than 800,000 distinct CDR3 sequences, approximately 30% of them seen only once. This sequence was found in a woman older than 75 in good health. The specimen was blood.

In DNA, the CDR3 is TGTGCCAGCAGACACGAAAAAGGGGCGTCACGGCCCCAGCATTTT. This translates into CASRHEKGASRPQHF. The rearrangement joins TRBV6-1 to TRBJ1-5, with D tentatively TRBD1 (5 bases). From germline, CDR1 is MNHNS and CDR2 SASEGT. The CDR3 extends over 15 amino acids. Trimming took 6 bases from V and 9 from J, leaving 21 bases between them.